The next 20 T cell receptor beta chains were all read from a single sample in a study of shared clonotypes between healthy human individuals. Sequenced by immunoSEQ multiplex PCR; TCRdb stores in-frame clones only, minus some. This table has around 2.3 million clones, 95% appearing once. The sequencing input was naive CD4+ T cells sorted from blood. Subset indicated: CD45RA+ positively selected. These receptors all stem from a man between 18 and 29 years old in good health.

V gene TRBV7-9 combines with J gene TRBJ2-7; TRBD1 agrees at 10 bases. There are 16 residues in the CDR3. From germline, CDR1 is SEHNR and CDR2 FQNEAQ (reference sequence). V dropped 5 bases and J dropped 3; count of bases not matched to a gene: 10. This CDR3 reads CASSPTFGQGVYEQYF. CDR3 DNA sequence: TGTGCCAGCAGCCCTACTTTTGGACAGGGGGTCTACGAGCAGTACTTC. Full variable domain (rest looked up from reference TRBV7-9 and TRBJ2-7): DTGVSQNPRHKITKRGQNVTFRCDPISEHNRLYWYRQTLGQGPEFLTYFQNEAQLEKSRLLSDRFSAERPKGSFSTLEIQRTEQGDSAMYLCASSPTFGQGVYEQYFGPGTRLTVT.

CDR3 protein: CASSLSGSYEQYF. The CDR3 region has the DNA TGTGCCAGCTCTCTCAGCGGCTCCTACGAGCAGTACTTC. The genes are TRBV18 and TRBJ2-7, with D perhaps TRBD2 (5 bases). Germline V lookup: CDR1 KGHSH, CDR2 LQKENI. CDR3 length equals 13 residues. Trimming took 6 bases from V and 0 from J, leaving 9 bases between them.

The chain has TRBV7-9 and TRBJ1-4, with D possibly TRBD1 on 6 matching bases. Trimming removed 5 bases from V and 8 bases from J, with 18 bases in between. The CDR3 has 15 amino acids. CDR1 and CDR2 from the germline V gene are SEHNR and FQNEAQ (reference sequence). CDR3 DNA sequence: TGTGCCAGCAGCAGTCCCTCGGGGGCTTACGAAAAACTGTTTTTT. It specifies CASSSPSGAYEKLFF.

This rearrangement joins TRBV6-6 to TRBJ2-3; TRBD2 agrees at 12 bases. The V gene's germline CDR1 is MNHNY and CDR2 SVGAGI (reference sequence). The CDR3 sequence is 15 residues long. V was clipped by 9 bases and J by 4 bases; unmatched bases: 8. The DNA of the CDR3 is TGTGCCAGTGAACTAGCGGGAGGAGGGGCAGATACGCAGTATTTT. Its protein product is CASELAGGGADTQYF.

This chain connects TRBV5-8 to TRBJ2-7; the D gene could be TRBD1 or TRBD2 (5 bases each). Germline V gives CDR1 SGHTS, CDR2 YDEGEE. The CDR3 length is 15 residues. V lost 6 bases and J lost 2, with 18 bases in between. This chain's CDR3 is CASTLDRDGTYEQYF. In DNA form, the CDR3 reads TGTGCCAGCACCTTAGATAGGGACGGTACCTACGAGCAGTACTTC.

On this clone itself: The same CDR3 is also encoded by other DNA sequences in this sample. The rearrangement links TRBV7-2 to TRBJ1-2, with D tentatively TRBD1 (6 bases). The germline V and J ends were trimmed by 6 bases and 2 bases, with 10 bases remaining between them. Germline CDR1 SGHTA, CDR2 FQGNSA. The CDR3 runs 13 residues. The CDR3 DNA sequence: TGTGCCAGCAGTCCCGACAGGAACTATGGCTACACCTTC. Its protein product is CASSPDRNYGYTF. Using reference TRBV7-2 and TRBJ1-2 for the parts outside the CDR3, the full variable domain is GAGVSQSPSNKVTEKGKDVELRCDPISGHTALYWYRQSLGQGLEFLIYFQGNSAPDKSGLPSDRFSAERTGGSVSTLTIQRTQQEDSAVYLCASSPDRNYGYTFGSGTRLTVV.

V is TRBV7-9 and J is TRBJ1-5, with D maybe TRBD1 (6 bases). CDR1 is SEHNR, CDR2 FQNEAQ, per germline (reference sequence). The CDR3 consists of 13 residues. The V and J ends lost 4 bases and 3 bases respectively, with 7 bases between them. CDR3 in amino acids: CASSSGDNQPQHF. CDR3 DNA sequence: TGTGCCAGCAGCTCAGGGGACAATCAGCCCCAGCATTTT.

In DNA, the CDR3 is TGTGCCTGGGGCAAGGGGTTTGGGCAGCCCCAGCATTTT. Amino acid sequence: CAWGKGFGQPQHF. The V gene is TRBV30, the J gene TRBJ1-5; D might be TRBD1 (5 bases). Looked up from germline, CDR1 is GTSNPN and CDR2 is SVGIG (reference sequence). V lost 5 bases to trimming and J lost 7 bases, with 15 bases between them. The CDR3 covers 13 residues.

This chain uses TRBV29-1 with TRBJ1-1; D gene uncertain. The CDR3 is made up of 13 amino acids. V lost 7 bases and J 2 bases, leaving 14 bases between the germline ends. The V gene's germline CDR1 is SQVTM and CDR2 ANQGSEA. The CDR3 bases are TGCAGCGCACAAGGTATAGGTAACACTGAAGCTTTCTTT. Translation: CSAQGIGNTEAFF.

This sequence joins TRBV7-9 and TRBJ2-2; the D is unclear. The CDR3 totals 15 residues. V was pared by 2 bases and J by 2 bases, with 9 bases between. Germline V gives CDR1 SEHNR, CDR2 FQNEAQ (reference sequence). CDR3 sequence: CASSLTYSNTGELFF. The CDR3 nucleotides read TGTGCCAGCAGCTTAACGTACAGCAACACCGGGGAGCTGTTTTTT.

V is TRBV30 and J is TRBJ1-4; the D is unclear. Germline V gene lookup returns CDR1 GTSNPN and CDR2 SVGIG (reference sequence). V shed 3 bases and J shed 0 bases, with 11 bases lying between them. The CDR3 runs 15 residues. The CDR3 is CAWRRGRATNEKLFF. CDR3 sequence (DNA): TGTGCCTGGAGACGCGGTAGGGCAACTAATGAAAAACTGTTTTTT. The complete variable domain, with remaining parts taken from reference TRBV30 and TRBJ1-4, reads SQTIHQWPATLVQPVGSPLSLECTVEGTSNPNLYWYRQAAGRGLQLLFYSVGIGQISSEVPQNLSASRPQDRQFILSSKKLLLSDSGFYLCAWRRGRATNEKLFFGSGTQLSVL.

A single count supports this clone. This sequence joins TRBV6-5 and TRBJ1-6, with a weak D call TRBD1 (5 bases). The CDR3 totals 15 residues. From germline, CDR1 is MNHEY and CDR2 SVGAGI. Trimming stripped 6 bases from V and 7 bases from J, with 16 bases between. The CDR3 here is CASRQVQGYNSPLHF. The DNA for the CDR3 is TGTGCCAGCAGGCAAGTCCAGGGATACAATTCACCCCTCCACTTT.

The V call is TRBV11-1, the J call TRBJ2-7; 8 bases fit TRBD1. The V segment lost 2 bases and the J segment 6 bases; nucleotides outside the gene matches: 9. CDR1 and CDR2 from the germline V gene are SGHAT and FQDESV (reference sequence). CDR3 length: 15 residues. CDR3 bases: TGTGCCAGCAGCTTAAGTGCAGGACAGGGTACCGAGCAGTACTTC. Translating it yields CASSLSAGQGTEQYF.

The chain is built from TRBV5-1 and TRBJ2-1; TRBD2 is a possible D gene (6 bases). Germline lookup yields CDR1 SGHRS and CDR2 YFSETQ. The V end was cut by 0 bases, the J end by 13 bases, with 20 bases between. The CDR3 has 15 residues. CDR3 coding DNA: TGCGCCAGCAGCTTGGCCGGGACTCACCCCCGTCGACAGTTCTTC. Encoded protein: CASSLAGTHPRRQFF.

The CDR3 DNA is TGTGCCTGGGGCCGATTGGGCTCCTACAATGAGCAGTTCTTC. Translation: CAWGRLGSYNEQFF. The chain carries TRBV30 and TRBJ2-1; no reliable D call. Germline V gives CDR1 GTSNPN, CDR2 SVGIG (reference sequence). V was shortened by 5 bases and J by 0 bases, with 11 bases between the two germline ends. The CDR3 spans 14 residues. Full variable domain (outside the CDR3, taken from reference TRBV30 and TRBJ2-1): SQTIHQWPATLVQPVGSPLSLECTVEGTSNPNLYWYRQAAGRGLQLLFYSVGIGQISSEVPQNLSASRPQDRQFILSSKKLLLSDSGFYLCAWGRLGSYNEQFFGPGTRLTVL.

The chain employs TRBV28 and TRBJ2-3, with D possibly matching TRBD1 (6 bases). In germline, CDR1 is MDHEN, CDR2 SYDVKM. V lost 4 bases to trimming and J lost 3 bases, with 11 bases between them. The CDR3 length is 14 residues. CDR3 coding DNA: TGTGCCAGCAGTTGGGCAGGGGAGACAGATACGCAGTATTTT. Translated, it gives CASSWAGETDTQYF.

The V gene is TRBV6-1, the J gene TRBJ2-5; 11 bases agree with TRBD1. The V gene's germline CDR1 is MNHNS and CDR2 SASEGT. The V and J ends lost 7 bases and 5 bases, in that order; junction bases with no gene match: 9. The CDR3 has 15 amino acids. Here the CDR3 DNA reads TGTGCCAGCATGAGCGGACAGGGGGCCGGGGAGACCCAGTACTTC. Translation: CASMSGQGAGETQYF.

As for this clone: The same CDR3 also results from other DNA sequences found in this sample. V is TRBV6-1 and J is TRBJ1-6; D may be TRBD1 (5 bases). The CDR3 extends over 14 amino acids. Trimming took off 2 bases at V and 4 bases at J, with 6 bases between the two ends. The germline gives CDR1 MNHNS, CDR2 SASEGT. CDR3 protein: CASSEQGYNSPLHF. The CDR3 DNA is TGTGCCAGCAGTGAACAGGGTTATAATTCACCCCTCCACTTT.

As concerns this clone: Other nucleotide sequences in the sample specify the same CDR3. The chain combines TRBV5-1 with TRBJ2-5; 7 nucleotides agree with TRBD1. J gave up 5 bases and V 4 bases, and 8 bases lay outside the gene matches. The CDR3 spans 14 residues. The germline V gene has CDR1 SGHRS and CDR2 YFSETQ. The chain's CDR3 is CASSSGTVRETQYF. The CDR3 coding sequence is TGCGCCAGCAGCAGTGGGACAGTCCGTGAGACCCAGTACTTC. The full variable domain, in which reference TRBV5-1 and TRBJ2-5 provide the parts outside the CDR3, is KAGVTQTPRYLIKTRGQQVTLSCSPISGHRSVSWYQQTPGQGLQFLFEYFSETQRNKGNFPGRFSGRQFSNSRSEMNVSTLELGDSALYLCASSSGTVRETQYFGPGTRLLVL.

The chain combines TRBV9 with TRBJ2-5; 11 bases are shared with TRBD2. The trim removed 3 bases at V and 0 bases at J, leaving 13 bases unmatched. The germline V gene has CDR1 SGDLS and CDR2 YYNGEE. The CDR3 consists of 19 residues. In DNA, the CDR3 is TGTGCCAGCAGCGCCCGGCCGATTCTAGCGGGGGGATACCAAGAGACCCAGTACTTC. Encoded protein: CASSARPILAGGYQETQYF.